Listed below are T cell receptor beta chains from one sample, sequenced in a study of blood T cell repertoires in COVID-19. Data came from immunoSEQ multiplex PCR; TCRdb stores just in-frame clones and leaves some out. The profile shows about 59,000 clones, more than 75% of them singletons. Input material: peripheral blood. These receptors were obtained from a man aged 60 to 75 with acute or convalescent COVID-19. CDR3s include the opening cysteine and the closing phenylalanine or tryptophan. D genes are given only for firm matches. Clone sizes are given selectively: once, few, many, or a class where the clone is expanded.

-	14	TRBV7-2	TRBJ2-1	-	TGTGCCAGCAGCTTAGTCTCGGGGGTCAATGAGCAGTTCTTC	CASSLVSGVNEQFF
many	15	TRBV9	TRBJ1-2	-	TGTGCCAGCAGCGTAGAAGGGGATTCGAACTATGGCTACACCTTC	CASSVEGDSNYGYTF
-	15	TRBV6-5	TRBJ1-6	TRBD1	TGTGCCAGCAGTTACTCGCAGGGGGGCAATTCACCCCTCCACTTT	CASSYSQGGNSPLHF
medium-sized	14	TRBV6-1	TRBJ2-3	-	TGTGCCAGCAGTGAAGGAAGGGGTAGTGATACGCAGTATTTT	CASSEGRGSDTQYF
-	15	TRBV28	TRBJ1-1	-	TGTGCCAGCAGTTTCCTTCAGGGAAGCAACACTGAAGCTTTCTTT	CASSFLQGSNTEAFF
-	17	TRBV24-1	TRBJ2-1	-	TGTGCCACCAGTGATTTGCCCAGCCCGGCCGGGTCCAATGAGCAGTTCTTC	CATSDLPSPAGSNEQFF
-	18	TRBV5-1	TRBJ2-3	TRBD2	TGCGCCAGCAGCTTAGTCGGGACTAGCGGGGGGGCTTCGGATACGCAGTATTTT	CASSLVGTSGGASDTQYF
-	14	TRBV10-2	TRBJ2-3	TRBD2	TGCGCCAGCAGAGCGGGGGGGACAACAGATACGCAGTATTTT	CASRAGGTTDTQYF
once	16	TRBV4-1	TRBJ2-2	-	TGCGCCAGCAGCCAAGATAATGGGGCGGGAACCGGGGAGCTGTTTTTT	CASSQDNGAGTGELFF
-	15	TRBV7-2	TRBJ1-4	-	TGTGCCAGCAGCCCTCGACGGGGAGAGGCAGAAAAACTGTTTTTT	CASSPRRGEAEKLFF
-	15	TRBV5-4	TRBJ1-6	-	TGTGCCAGCAGCCCAGCACAGGGCCATAATTCACCCCTCCACTTT	CASSPAQGHNSPLHF
-	13	TRBV6-6	TRBJ2-7	TRBD1	TGTGCCAGCCACGGGACAGCAGTCTACGAGCAGTACTTC	CASHGTAVYEQYF
once	15	TRBV5-4	TRBJ2-7	TRBD1	TGTGCCAGCAGCTTGAACCGGGACAGGGTATCCGAGCAGTACTTC	CASSLNRDRVSEQYF
-	13	TRBV29-1	TRBJ2-1	-	TGCAGCGTTGATTGGACCCCCGGGGGTGAGCAGTTCTTC	CSVDWTPGGEQFF
-	14	TRBV3-1/TRBV3-2	TRBJ2-7	-	TGTGCCAGCAGTACCAGGGGGGTTCGTAACGAGCAGTACTTC	CASSTRGVRNEQYF
-	14	TRBV6-4	TRBJ1-6	-	TGTGCCAGCAGTTCTGAGGTAGATAATTCACCCCTCCACTTT	CASSSEVDNSPLHF
-	17	TRBV18	TRBJ1-2	TRBD1	TGTGCCAGCTCACTTCGCCAAGGGACAGGGGGCGTCTATGGCTACACCTTC	CASSLRQGTGGVYGYTF
-	15	TRBV3-1/TRBV3-2	TRBJ2-2	-	TGTGCCAGCAGCCTTTGGACAGCCTCGACCGGGGAGCTGTTTTTT	CASSLWTASTGELFF
-	16	TRBV5-1	TRBJ2-1	TRBD2	TGCGCCAGCAGCCTTAACTCGCGGGGGGGCGGCAATGAGCAGTTCTTC	CASSLNSRGGGNEQFF
-	15	TRBV6-5	TRBJ1-3	-	TGTGCCAGCAGCGTTCAGGGCTCGGATGGAAACACCATATATTTT	CASSVQGSDGNTIYF
few	17	TRBV4-2	TRBJ2-7	-	TGTGCCAGCAGCTCAAGGGCCGGTCCGGGGTCTTCCTACGAGCAGTACTTC	CASSSRAGPGSSYEQYF
-	14	TRBV28	TRBJ1-1	TRBD1	TGTGCCAGCAAAGGCGGACAGGGGGGAACTGAAGCTTTCTTT	CASKGGQGGTEAFF
once	15	TRBV7-3	TRBJ2-6	-	TGTGCCAGCAGCCCCCAGGGGTCTGGGGCCAACGTCCTGACTTTC	CASSPQGSGANVLTF
-	16	TRBV11-2	TRBJ1-3	TRBD1	TGTGCCAGCAGCCCACCGGGACAGTTCTCTGGAAACACCATATATTTT	CASSPPGQFSGNTIYF
-	15	TRBV27	TRBJ2-7	-	TGTGCCAGCAGCAGACCACAGGGGAGGTCCTACGAGCAGTACTTC	CASSRPQGRSYEQYF
few	14	TRBV7-2	TRBJ2-1	TRBD1	TGTGCCAGCAGCTCCCCCCTACAGGGGCATGAGCAGTTCTTC	CASSSPLQGHEQFF
-	13	TRBV4-1	TRBJ2-1	-	TGCGCCAGCAGTCCCGACACATTTCAAAAGCAGTTCTTC	CASSPDTFQKQFF
-	14	TRBV5-6	TRBJ2-7	TRBD1	TGTGCCAGCAGTACCGGGACAGGGGTGACCGAGCAGTACTTC	CASSTGTGVTEQYF
-	17	TRBV11-3	TRBJ2-1	TRBD2	TGTGCCAGCAGCTTAGAGGGGAGGGGACTAGTTAACAATGAGCAGTTCTTC	CASSLEGRGLVNNEQFF
-	14	TRBV28	TRBJ2-7	TRBD1	TGTGCCAGCAGCCGACAGGGGTTAAAATACGAGCAGTACTTC	CASSRQGLKYEQYF
-	13	TRBV7-3	TRBJ2-5	TRBD2	TGTGCCAGCAGCTCTAGCGGGGGTTTGACCCAGTACTTC	CASSSSGGLTQYF